What follows is one TCR beta chain and its context. The data were obtained in a study of CD8 T cells in Susac syndrome. RNA in amounts of roughly 0.5 to 1 ug was reverse transcribed with random hexamers. TCR beta CDR3 was amplified by immunoSEQ multiplex PCR. This amplification extended across 54 Vbeta and 13 Jbeta segments. MiXCR was run by TCRdb on the immunoSEQ multiplex PCR reads, yielding one entry per CDR3 protein. This sample has approximately 230,000 distinct CDR3 sequences, with approximately 92% found just once. With V trimmed by 5 bases and J by 8 bases, 6 bases remained unmatched. CDR1 MNHEY and CDR2 SVGAGI come from the germline V gene. This CDR3 region has 14 residues.

The material sequenced was CD4+ T cells from PBMCs. This receptor was identified in a human donor with multiple sclerosis. The chain combines TRBV6-5 with TRBJ1-4, with 9 bases that match TRBD1. CDR3 loop: CASSTGGDWEKLFF. The CDR3 DNA reads as TGTGCCAGCAGTACAGGGGGCGATTGGGAAAAACTGTTTTTT.